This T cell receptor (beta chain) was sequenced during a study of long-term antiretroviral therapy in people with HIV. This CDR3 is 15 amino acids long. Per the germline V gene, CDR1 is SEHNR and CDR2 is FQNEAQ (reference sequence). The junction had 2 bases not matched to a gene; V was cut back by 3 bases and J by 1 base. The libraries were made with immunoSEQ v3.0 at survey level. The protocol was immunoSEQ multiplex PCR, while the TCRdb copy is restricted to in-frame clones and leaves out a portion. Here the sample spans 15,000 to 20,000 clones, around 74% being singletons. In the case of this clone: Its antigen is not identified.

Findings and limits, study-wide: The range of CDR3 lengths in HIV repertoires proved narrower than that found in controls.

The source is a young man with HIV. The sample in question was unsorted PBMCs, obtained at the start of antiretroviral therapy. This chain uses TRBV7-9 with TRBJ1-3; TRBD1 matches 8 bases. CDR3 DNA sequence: TGTGCCAGCAGCTTTAGGACAGGGTCTGGAAACACCATATATTTT. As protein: CASSFRTGSGNTIYF.